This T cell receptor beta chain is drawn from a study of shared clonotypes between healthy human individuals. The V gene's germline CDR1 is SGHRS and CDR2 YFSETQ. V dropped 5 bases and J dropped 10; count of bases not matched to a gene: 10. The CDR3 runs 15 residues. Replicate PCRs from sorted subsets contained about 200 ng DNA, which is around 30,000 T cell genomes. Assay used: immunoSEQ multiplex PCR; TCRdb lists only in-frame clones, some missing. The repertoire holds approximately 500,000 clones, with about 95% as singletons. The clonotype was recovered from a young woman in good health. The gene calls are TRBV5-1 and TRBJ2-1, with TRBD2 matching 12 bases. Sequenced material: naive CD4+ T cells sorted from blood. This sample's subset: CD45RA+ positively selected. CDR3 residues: CASRPLAGGPREQFF. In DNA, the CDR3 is TGCGCCAGCAGGCCGCTAGCGGGAGGGCCTCGGGAGCAGTTCTTC.